This T cell receptor beta chain came from a study of cytomegalovirus exposure and HLA in healthy donors. General study results and limits: Common viral pathogens seemed, in a later analysis, to connect with several of the most significant clusters. An analysis done earlier found most TCR beta V segments productive about 87% or about 30% of the time. In a later analysis, an Asian-associated ancestry cluster reportedly showed fewer N-insertions than the approximately 640-donor mean. Association of a missense DCLRE1C variant with TCR beta V- and J-gene trimming was reported in a later analysis.

13 Jbeta primers and 60 Vbeta primers were used for the PCR. TCRdb's table, derived via immunoSEQ multiplex PCR, lists solely in-frame clones and lacks some. Counted here are more than 120,000 clones, 82% occurring once; the ten biggest clones make up around 2.5%. A remark on this clone: Its antigen is not known.

After removal of 2 bases from V and 6 bases from J, the junction contained 6 bases not matched to a gene. The CDR3 contains 15 residues. The germline gives CDR1 MGHDK, CDR2 SYGVNS. This clonotype was sampled from a male donor in good health and CMV-seronegative. The source material was PBMCs. The chain carries TRBV25-1 and TRBJ1-2; 10 bases fit TRBD1. CDR3 coding DNA: TGTGCCAGCAGTGAAGGACTAGGACAGGGGGATGGCTACACCTTC. Translating gives CASSEGLGQGDGYTF.